Listed below are T cell receptor beta chains from one sample, sequenced in a study of cytomegalovirus exposure and HLA in healthy donors. TCRdb keeps only in-frame clones here, not all; method: immunoSEQ multiplex PCR. Among approximately 160,000 clones listed, roughly 79% were seen once. Sequenced sample: PBMCs. The receptors here all came from a middle-aged woman in good health and CMV-seropositive. Both conserved end residues are part of each CDR3. Each record gives: J gene, clone size, D gene, V gene, CDR3 protein, CDR3 DNA. A D gene is named only where the DNA matches it firmly. Expanded clones get a size class; other rows say once, few or many, or leave the size out.

>TRBJ1-1|NA|TRBD1|TRBV5-4
CASSWGQGVPEAFF
TGTGCCAGCAGCTGGGGACAGGGGGTCCCTGAAGCTTTCTTT
>TRBJ1-2|few|NA|TRBV4-2
CASSPQTMTVSYGYTF
TGTGCCAGCAGCCCCCAAACCATGACAGTTAGCTATGGCTACACCTTC
>TRBJ1-6|once|TRBD1|TRBV30
CAYLPGQGAYNSPLHF
TGTGCCTACTTACCGGGACAGGGGGCTTATAATTCACCCCTCCACTTT
>TRBJ2-5|once|NA|TRBV19
CASRTTGSGAATQYF
TGTGCCAGTAGGACTACAGGGTCCGGAGCTGCGACCCAGTACTTC
>TRBJ1-3|few|NA|TRBV28
CASRAGASGNTIYF
TGTGCCAGCAGAGCAGGGGCCTCTGGAAACACCATATATTTT
>TRBJ2-1|NA|TRBD1|TRBV10-3
CAISGTGAQFF
TGTGCCATCAGTGGAACAGGGGCGCAGTTCTTC
>TRBJ1-4|once|NA|TRBV7-9
CASSLGSGNEKLFF
TGTGCCAGCAGCTTAGGGTCGGGTAATGAAAAACTGTTTTTT
>TRBJ2-5|NA|TRBD1|TRBV29-1
CSVTTGVETQYF
TGCAGCGTGACAACAGGGGTGGAGACCCAGTACTTC
>TRBJ1-2|once|NA|TRBV9
CASSLTQGPNYGYTF
TGTGCCAGCAGCCTCACGCAGGGGCCTAACTATGGCTACACCTTC
>TRBJ1-1|NA|TRBD1|TRBV5-4
CASSLASGGNTEAFF
TGTGCCAGCAGCTTGGCCTCAGGGGGGAACACTGAAGCTTTCTTT